This TCR beta chain was identified during a study of T cell responses to AZD1222 COVID-19 vaccine. V was trimmed by 1 base and J by 5 bases, leaving 9 bases between them. CDR1 SGHVS and CDR2 FQNEAQ come from the germline V gene. The CDR3 covers 13 residues. The protocol was immunoSEQ multiplex PCR, while the TCRdb copy is restricted to in-frame clones and leaves out a portion. The profile shows 100,000 or so clones, 65% to 90% of them singletons. This clone was detected only a few times. The source of this sequence is an adult in good health. The chain combines TRBV7-8 with TRBJ2-7, with TRBD2 as a possible D gene (5 bases). The material was peripheral blood, obtained on day 0 of AZD1222 vaccination. Here the CDR3 reads CASSLEGLNEQYF. For the CDR3, the DNA is TGTGCCAGCAGCTTAGAAGGACTCAACGAGCAGTACTTC.